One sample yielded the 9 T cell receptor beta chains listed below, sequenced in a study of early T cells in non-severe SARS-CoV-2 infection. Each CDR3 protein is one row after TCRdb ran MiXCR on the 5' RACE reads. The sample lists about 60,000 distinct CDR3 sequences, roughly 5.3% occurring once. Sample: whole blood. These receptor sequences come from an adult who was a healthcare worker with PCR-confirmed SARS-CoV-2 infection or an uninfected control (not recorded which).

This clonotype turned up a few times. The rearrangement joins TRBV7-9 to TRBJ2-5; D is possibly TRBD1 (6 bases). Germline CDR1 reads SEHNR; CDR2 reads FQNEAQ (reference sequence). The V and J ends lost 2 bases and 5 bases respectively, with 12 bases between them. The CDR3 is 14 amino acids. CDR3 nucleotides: TGTGCCAGCAGCTTAAGACAGGCAATGGAGACCCAGTACTTC. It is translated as CASSLRQAMETQYF.

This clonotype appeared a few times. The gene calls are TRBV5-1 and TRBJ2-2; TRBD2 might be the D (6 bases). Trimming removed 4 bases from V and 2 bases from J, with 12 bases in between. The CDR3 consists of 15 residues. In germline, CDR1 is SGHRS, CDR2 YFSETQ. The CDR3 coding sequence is TGCGCCAGCAGCCCCGGGACTTTAAACACCGGGGAGCTGTTTTTT. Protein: CASSPGTLNTGELFF.

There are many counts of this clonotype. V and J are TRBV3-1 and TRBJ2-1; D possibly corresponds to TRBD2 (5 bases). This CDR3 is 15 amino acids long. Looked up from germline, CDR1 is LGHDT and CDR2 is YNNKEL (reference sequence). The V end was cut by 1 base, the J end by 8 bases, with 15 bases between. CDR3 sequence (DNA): TGTGCCAGCAGCCAAGGGACTGGCGCCCGGGATGAGCAGTTCTTC. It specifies CASSQGTGARDEQFF.

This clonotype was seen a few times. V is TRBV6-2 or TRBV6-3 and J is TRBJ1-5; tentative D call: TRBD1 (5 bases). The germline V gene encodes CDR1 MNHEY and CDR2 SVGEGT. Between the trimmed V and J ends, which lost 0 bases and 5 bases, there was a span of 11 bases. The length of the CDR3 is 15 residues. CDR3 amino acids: CASSYSGGAHQPQHF. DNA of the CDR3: TGTGCCAGCAGTTACTCGGGAGGGGCGCATCAGCCCCAGCATTTT.

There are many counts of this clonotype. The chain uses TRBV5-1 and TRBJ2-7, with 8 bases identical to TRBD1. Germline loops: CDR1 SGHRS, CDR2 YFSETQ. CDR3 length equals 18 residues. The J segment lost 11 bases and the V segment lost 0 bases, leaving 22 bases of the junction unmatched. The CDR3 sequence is CASSLASTPGQGGLVKYF. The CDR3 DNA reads TGCGCCAGCAGCTTGGCTTCGACGCCAGGACAGGGCGGCCTGGTGAAGTACTTC.

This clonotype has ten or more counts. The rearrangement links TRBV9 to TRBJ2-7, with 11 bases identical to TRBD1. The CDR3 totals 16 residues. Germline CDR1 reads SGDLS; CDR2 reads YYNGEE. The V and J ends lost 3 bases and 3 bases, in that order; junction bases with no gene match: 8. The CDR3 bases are TGTGCCAGCAGCGCGGGGCTGGGACAGGGGGACTACGAGCAGTACTTC. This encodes CASSAGLGQGDYEQYF. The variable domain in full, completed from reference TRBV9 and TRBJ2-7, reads DSGVTQTPKHLITATGQRVTLRCSPRSGDLSVYWYQQSLDQGLQFLIQYYNGEERAKGNILERFSAQQFPDLHSELNLSSLELGDSALYFCASSAGLGQGDYEQYFGPGTRLTVT.

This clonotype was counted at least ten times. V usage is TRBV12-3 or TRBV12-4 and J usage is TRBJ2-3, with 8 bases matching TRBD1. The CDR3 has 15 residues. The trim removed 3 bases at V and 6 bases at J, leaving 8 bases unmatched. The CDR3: CASSLRAGGSDTQYF. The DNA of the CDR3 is TGTGCCAGCAGTTTGAGGGCAGGGGGCTCGGATACGCAGTATTTT.

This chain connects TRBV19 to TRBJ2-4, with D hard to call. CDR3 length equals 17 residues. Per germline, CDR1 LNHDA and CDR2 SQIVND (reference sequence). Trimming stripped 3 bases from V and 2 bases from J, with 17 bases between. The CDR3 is CASSIGLVLGTKNIQYF. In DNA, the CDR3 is TGTGCCAGTAGTATCGGGTTGGTCCTGGGAACCAAAAACATTCAGTACTTC.

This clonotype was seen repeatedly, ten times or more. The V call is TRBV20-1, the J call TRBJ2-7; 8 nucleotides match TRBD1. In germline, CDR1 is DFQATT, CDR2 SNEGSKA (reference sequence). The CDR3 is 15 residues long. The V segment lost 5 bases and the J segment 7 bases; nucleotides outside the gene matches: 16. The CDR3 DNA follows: TGCAGTGCTCCTGACAGGGGCGCAACTAGAGGGGAGCAGTACTTC. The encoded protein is CSAPDRGATRGEQYF.